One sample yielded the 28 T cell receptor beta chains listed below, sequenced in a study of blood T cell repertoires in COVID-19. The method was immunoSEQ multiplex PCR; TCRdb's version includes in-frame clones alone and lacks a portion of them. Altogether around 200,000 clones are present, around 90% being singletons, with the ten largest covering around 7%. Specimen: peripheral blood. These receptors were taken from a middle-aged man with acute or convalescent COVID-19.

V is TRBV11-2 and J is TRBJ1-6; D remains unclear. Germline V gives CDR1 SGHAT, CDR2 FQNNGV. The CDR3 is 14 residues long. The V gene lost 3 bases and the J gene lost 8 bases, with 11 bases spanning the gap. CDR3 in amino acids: CASSFPTGDSPLHF. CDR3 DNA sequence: TGTGCCAGCAGCTTTCCGACGGGTGATTCACCCCTCCACTTT.

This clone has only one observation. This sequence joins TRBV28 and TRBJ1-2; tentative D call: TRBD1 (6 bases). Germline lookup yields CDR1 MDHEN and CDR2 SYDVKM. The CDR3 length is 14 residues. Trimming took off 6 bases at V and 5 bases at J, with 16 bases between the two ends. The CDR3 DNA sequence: TGTGCCAGCAGCTTGTCGGACAGCCGGTATGGCTACACCTTC. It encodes CASSLSDSRYGYTF.

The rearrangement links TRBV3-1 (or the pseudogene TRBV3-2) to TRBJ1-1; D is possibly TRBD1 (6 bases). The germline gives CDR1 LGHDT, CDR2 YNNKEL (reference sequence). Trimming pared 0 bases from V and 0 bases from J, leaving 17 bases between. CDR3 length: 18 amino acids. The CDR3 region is CASSQDLGIGQMNTEAFF. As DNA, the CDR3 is TGTGCCAGCAGCCAAGACTTAGGAATTGGACAGATGAACACTGAAGCTTTCTTT.

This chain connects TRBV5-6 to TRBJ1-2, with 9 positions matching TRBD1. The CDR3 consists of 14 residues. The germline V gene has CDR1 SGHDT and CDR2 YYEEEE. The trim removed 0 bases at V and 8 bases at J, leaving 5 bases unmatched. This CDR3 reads CASSLAQGARGYTF. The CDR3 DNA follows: TGTGCCAGCAGCTTGGCACAGGGGGCTCGGGGCTACACCTTC.

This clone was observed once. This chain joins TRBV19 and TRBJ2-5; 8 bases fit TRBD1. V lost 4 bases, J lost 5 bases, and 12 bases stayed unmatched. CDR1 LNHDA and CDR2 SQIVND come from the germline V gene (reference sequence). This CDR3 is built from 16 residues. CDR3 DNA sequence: TGTGCCAGTAGTACCTCCTTGGACAGGGCGTGGGAGACCCAGTACTTC. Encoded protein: CASSTSLDRAWETQYF.

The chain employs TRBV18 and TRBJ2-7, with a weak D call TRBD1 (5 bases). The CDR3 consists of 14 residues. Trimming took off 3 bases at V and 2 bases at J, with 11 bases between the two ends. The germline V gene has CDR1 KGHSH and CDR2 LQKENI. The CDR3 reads CASSPSGWPYEQYF. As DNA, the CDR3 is TGTGCCAGCTCACCGTCAGGGTGGCCCTACGAGCAGTACTTC.

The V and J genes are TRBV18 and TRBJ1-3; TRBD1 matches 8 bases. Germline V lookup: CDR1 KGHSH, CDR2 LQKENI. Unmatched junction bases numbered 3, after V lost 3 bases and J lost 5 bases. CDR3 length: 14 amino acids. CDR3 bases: TGTGCCAGCTCACCGACAGGGGAAAGAAACACCATATATTTT. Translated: CASSPTGERNTIYF. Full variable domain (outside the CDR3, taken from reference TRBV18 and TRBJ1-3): NAGVMQNPRHLVRRRGQEARLRCSPMKGHSHVYWYRQLPEEGLKFMVYLQKENIIDESGMPKERFSAEFPKEGPSILRIQQVVRGDSAAYFCASSPTGERNTIYFGEGSWLTVV.

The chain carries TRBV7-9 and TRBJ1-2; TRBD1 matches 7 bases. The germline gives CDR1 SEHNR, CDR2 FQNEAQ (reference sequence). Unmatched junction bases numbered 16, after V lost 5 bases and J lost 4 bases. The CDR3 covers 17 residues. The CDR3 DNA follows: TGTGCCAGCAGCCCCTCGGCCGGACAGGCGACCCTCTATGGCTACACCTTC. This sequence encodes CASSPSAGQATLYGYTF.

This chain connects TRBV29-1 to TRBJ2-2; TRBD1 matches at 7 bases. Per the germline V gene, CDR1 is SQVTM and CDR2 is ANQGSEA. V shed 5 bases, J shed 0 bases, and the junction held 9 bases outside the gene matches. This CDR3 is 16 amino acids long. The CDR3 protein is CSVSSSGTANTGELFF. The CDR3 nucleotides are TGCAGCGTTTCCTCCTCCGGGACAGCGAACACCGGGGAGCTGTTTTTT.

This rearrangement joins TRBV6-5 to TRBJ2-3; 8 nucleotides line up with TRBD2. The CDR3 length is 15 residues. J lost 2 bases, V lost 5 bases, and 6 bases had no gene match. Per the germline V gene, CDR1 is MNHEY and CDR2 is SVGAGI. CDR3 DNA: TGTGCCAGCAGTCAGCGAGCGGGGGCCACAGATACGCAGTATTTT. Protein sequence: CASSQRAGATDTQYF.

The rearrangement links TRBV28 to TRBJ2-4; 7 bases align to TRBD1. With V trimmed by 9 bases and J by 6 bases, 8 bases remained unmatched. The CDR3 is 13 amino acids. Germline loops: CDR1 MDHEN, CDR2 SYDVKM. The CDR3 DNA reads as TGTGCCAGTCAGACAGGGAGAGGAAACATTCAGTACTTC. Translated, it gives CASQTGRGNIQYF.

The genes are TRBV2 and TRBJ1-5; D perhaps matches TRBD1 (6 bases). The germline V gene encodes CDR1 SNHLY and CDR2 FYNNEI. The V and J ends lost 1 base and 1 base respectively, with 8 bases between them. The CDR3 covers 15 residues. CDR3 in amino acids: CASSEERGSNQPQHF. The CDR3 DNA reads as TGTGCCAGCAGTGAAGAGAGGGGGAGCAATCAGCCCCAGCATTTT.

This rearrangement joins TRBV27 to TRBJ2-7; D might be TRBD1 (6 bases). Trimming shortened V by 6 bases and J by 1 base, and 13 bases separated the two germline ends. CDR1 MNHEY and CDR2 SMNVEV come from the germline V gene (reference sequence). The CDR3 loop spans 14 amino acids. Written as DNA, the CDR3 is TGTGCCAGCAGAGGGACACTAGGTTCCTACGAGCAGTACTTC. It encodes CASRGTLGSYEQYF.

CDR3 bases: TGTGCCAGCAAGGGCCCTTTTCCGCGGGGGGGGCCTGGGGAAAACATTCAGTACTTC. Translating gives CASKGPFPRGGPGENIQYF. This rearrangement joins TRBV2 to TRBJ2-4; 9 nucleotides line up with TRBD2. Germline CDR1 SNHLY, CDR2 FYNNEI. The J segment lost 5 bases and the V segment lost 7 bases, leaving 21 bases of the junction unmatched. The CDR3 contains 19 residues.

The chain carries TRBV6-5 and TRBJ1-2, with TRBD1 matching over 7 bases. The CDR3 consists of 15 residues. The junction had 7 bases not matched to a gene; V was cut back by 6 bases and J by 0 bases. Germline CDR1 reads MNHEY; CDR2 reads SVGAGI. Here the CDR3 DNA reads TGTGCCAGCAGAAGAAGGGGGCCTGCTAACTATGGCTACACCTTC. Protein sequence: CASRRRGPANYGYTF.

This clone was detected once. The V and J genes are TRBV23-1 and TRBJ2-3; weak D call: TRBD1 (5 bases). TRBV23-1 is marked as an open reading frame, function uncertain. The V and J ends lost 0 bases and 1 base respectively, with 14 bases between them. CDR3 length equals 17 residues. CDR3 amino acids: CASSQSKQELCTDTQYF. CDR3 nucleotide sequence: TGCGCCAGCAGTCAATCGAAACAGGAGCTGTGCACAGATACGCAGTATTTT.

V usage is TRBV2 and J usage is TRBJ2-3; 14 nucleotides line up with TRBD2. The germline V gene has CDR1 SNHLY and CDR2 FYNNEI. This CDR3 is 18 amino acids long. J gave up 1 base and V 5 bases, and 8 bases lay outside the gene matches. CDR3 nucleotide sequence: TGTGCCAGCAGTCTTCCGGGACTAGCGGGGGTCCGCACAGATACGCAGTATTTT. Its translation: CASSLPGLAGVRTDTQYF.

Here the CDR3 DNA reads TGCGCCAGCAGTGAGTCCTCTAGCGGGGGGACCTCCTACAATGAGCAGTTCTTC. Amino acids: CASSESSSGGTSYNEQFF. This chain uses TRBV10-2 with TRBJ2-1, with 11 nucleotides matching TRBD2. V dropped 0 bases and J dropped 0; count of bases not matched to a gene: 4. Germline CDR1 reads WSHSY; CDR2 reads SAAADI. This CDR3 spans 18 amino acids.

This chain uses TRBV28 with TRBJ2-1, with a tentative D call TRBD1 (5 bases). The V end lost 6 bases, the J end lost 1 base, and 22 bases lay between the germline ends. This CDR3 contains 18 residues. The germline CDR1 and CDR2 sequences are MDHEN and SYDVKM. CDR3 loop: CASSRSKIMTASYNEQFF. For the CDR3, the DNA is TGTGCCAGCAGCAGATCGAAAATCATGACAGCATCCTACAATGAGCAGTTCTTC.

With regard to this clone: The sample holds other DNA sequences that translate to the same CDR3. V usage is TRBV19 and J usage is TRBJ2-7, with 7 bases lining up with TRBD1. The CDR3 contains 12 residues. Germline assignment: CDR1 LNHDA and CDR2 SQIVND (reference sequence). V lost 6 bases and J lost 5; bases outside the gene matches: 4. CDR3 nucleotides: TGTGCCAGTAGCCCCACAGGGGACGAGCAGTACTTC. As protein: CASSPTGDEQYF.

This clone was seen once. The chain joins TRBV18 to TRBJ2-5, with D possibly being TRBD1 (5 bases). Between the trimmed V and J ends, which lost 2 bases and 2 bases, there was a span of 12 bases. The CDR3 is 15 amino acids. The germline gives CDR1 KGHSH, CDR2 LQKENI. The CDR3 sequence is CASSPVGARQETQYF. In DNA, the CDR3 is TGTGCCAGCTCACCAGTTGGGGCTAGACAAGAGACCCAGTACTTC.

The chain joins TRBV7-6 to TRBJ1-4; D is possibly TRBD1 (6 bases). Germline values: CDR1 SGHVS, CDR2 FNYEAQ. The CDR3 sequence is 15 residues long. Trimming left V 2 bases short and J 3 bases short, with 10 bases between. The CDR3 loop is CASSLSGAPNEKLFF. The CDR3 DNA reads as TGTGCCAGCAGCTTATCAGGGGCCCCTAATGAAAAACTGTTTTTT. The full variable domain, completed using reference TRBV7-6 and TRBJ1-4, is GAGVSQSPRYKVTKRGQDVALRCDPISGHVSLYWYRQALGQGPEFLTYFNYEAQQDKSGLPNDRFSAERPEGSISTLTIQRTEQRDSAMYRCASSLSGAPNEKLFFGSGTQLSVL.

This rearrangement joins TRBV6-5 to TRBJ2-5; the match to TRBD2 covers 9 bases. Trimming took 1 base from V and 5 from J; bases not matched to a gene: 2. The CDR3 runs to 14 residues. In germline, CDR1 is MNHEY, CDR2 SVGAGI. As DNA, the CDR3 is TGTGCCAGCAGTTACTTCGGGACTAGCGAGACCCAGTACTTC. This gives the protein CASSYFGTSETQYF.

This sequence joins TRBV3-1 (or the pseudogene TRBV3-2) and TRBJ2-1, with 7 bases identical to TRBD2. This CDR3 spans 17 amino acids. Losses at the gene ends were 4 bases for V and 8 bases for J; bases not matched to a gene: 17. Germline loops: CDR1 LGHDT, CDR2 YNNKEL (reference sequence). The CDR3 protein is CASSPYQAGLLPDEQFF. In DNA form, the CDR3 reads TGTGCCAGCAGCCCCTATCAAGCGGGGCTCCTTCCGGATGAGCAGTTCTTC.

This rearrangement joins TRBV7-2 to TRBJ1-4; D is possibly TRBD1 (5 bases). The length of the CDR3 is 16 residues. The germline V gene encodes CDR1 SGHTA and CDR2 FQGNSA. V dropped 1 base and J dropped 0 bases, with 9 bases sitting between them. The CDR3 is CASSLGTRATNEKLFF. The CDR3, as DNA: TGTGCCAGCAGCTTAGGAACCAGGGCAACTAATGAAAAACTGTTTTTT.

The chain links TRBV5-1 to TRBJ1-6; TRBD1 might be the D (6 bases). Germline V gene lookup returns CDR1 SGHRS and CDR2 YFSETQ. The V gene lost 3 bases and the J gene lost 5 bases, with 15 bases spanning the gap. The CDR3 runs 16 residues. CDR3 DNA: TGCGCCAGCAGCTCCTTAGGACAGAGAGATAATTCACCCCTCCACTTT. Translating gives CASSSLGQRDNSPLHF.

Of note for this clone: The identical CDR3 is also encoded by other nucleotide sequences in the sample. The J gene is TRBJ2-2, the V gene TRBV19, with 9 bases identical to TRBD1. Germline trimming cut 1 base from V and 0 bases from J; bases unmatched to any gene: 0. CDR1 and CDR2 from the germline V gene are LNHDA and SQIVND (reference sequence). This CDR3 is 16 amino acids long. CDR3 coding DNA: TGTGCCAGTAGTATAGGGACAGGGGCGAACACCGGGGAGCTGTTTTTT. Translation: CASSIGTGANTGELFF. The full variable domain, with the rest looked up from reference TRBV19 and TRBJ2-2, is DGGITQSPKYLFRKEGQNVTLSCEQNLNHDAMYWYRQDPGQGLRLIYYSQIVNDFQKGDIAEGYSVSREKKESFPLTVTSAQKNPTAFYLCASSIGTGANTGELFFGEGSRLTVL.

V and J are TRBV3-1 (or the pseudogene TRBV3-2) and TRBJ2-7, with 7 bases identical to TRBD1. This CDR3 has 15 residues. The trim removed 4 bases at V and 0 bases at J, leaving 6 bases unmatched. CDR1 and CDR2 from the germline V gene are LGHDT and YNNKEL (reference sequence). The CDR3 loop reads CASSRGTANSYEQYF. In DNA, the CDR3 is TGTGCCAGCAGCCGGGGGACAGCGAACTCCTACGAGCAGTACTTC.